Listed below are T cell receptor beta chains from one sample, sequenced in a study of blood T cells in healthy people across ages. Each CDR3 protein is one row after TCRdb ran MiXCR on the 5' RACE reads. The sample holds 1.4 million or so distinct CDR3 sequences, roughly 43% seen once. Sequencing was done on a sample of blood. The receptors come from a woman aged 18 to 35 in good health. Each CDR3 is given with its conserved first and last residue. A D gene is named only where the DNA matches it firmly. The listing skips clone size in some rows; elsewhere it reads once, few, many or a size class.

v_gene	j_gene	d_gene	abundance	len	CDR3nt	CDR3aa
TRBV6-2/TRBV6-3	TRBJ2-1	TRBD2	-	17	TGTGCCAGCAGTTACACCGGTAGCGGGGGGGCCTACAATGAGCAGTTCTTC	CASSYTGSGGAYNEQFF
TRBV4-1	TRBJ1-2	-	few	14	TGCGCCAGCAGCCGCCCGGAGGATAACTATGGCTACACCTTC	CASSRPEDNYGYTF
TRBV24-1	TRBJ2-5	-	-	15	TGTGCCACCAGTGATACAACACAGTCCTACAATGAGCAGTACTTC	CATSDTTQSYNEQYF
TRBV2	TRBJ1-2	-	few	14	TGTGCCAGCAGTGCCCCGTCAAGTGGCTATGGCTACACCTTC	CASSAPSSGYGYTF
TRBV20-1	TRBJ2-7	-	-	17	TGCAGTGCTAGCCGGGACGTTAGCTATCTTGGGGTGTACGAGCAGTACTTC	CSASRDVSYLGVYEQYF
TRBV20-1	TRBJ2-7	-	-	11	TGCAGTGTACGAGCCTCCTACGAGCAGTACTTC	CSVRASYEQYF
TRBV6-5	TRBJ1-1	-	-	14	TGTGCCAGCAGTTATAGGGACTCGAACACTGAAGCTTTCTTT	CASSYRDSNTEAFF
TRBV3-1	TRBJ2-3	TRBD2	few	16	TGTGCCAGCAGCCCCCGGACTAGCCTAAGCACAGATACGCAGTATTTT	CASSPRTSLSTDTQYF
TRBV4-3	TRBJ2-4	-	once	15	TGCGCCAGCAGCCACGGGACGCTTGGAAAAAACATTCAGTACTTC	CASSHGTLGKNIQYF
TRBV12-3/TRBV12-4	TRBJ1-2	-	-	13	TGTGCCAGCAGTGTAGTGCGGGAATATGGCTACACCTTC	CASSVVREYGYTF
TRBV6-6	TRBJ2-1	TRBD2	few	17	TGTGCCAGCAGTTACCCAAAGACTAGCGGGAGGGCCGTGGAGCAGTTCTTC	CASSYPKTSGRAVEQFF
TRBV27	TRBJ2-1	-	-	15	TGTGCCAGCAGTTTACGGGGGGCGAGGCACAATGAGCAGTTCTTC	CASSLRGARHNEQFF
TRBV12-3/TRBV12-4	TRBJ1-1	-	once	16	TGTGCCAGCAGTATTAGTTTGGCAGGGGCCGCCAATGGAGCTTTCTTT	CASSISLAGAANGAFF
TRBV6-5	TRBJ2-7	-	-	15	TGTGCCAGCACTCCCCGGGGAGGATCGGGGTACGAGCAGTACTTC	CASTPRGGSGYEQYF
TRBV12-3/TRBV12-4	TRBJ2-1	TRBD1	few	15	TGTGCCAGCAGTTTTAGGCAGGGGGCCGGGAATGAGCAGTTCTTC	CASSFRQGAGNEQFF
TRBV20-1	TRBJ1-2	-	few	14	TGCAGTGCCAAACGGCAGGGCCCTAACTATGGCTACACCTTC	CSAKRQGPNYGYTF
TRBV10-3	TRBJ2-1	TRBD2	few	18	TGTGCCATCAGTGAGGGCGAGACTAGCGGAATCTCCTACAATGAGCAGTTCTTC	CAISEGETSGISYNEQFF
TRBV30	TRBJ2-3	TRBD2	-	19	TGTGCCTGGAGTGTGACTAGCGGGGGGATTTTCTCTAGCACAGATACGCAGTATTTT	CAWSVTSGGIFSSTDTQYF
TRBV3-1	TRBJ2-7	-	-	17	TGTGCCAGCAGCCCGACAACGTCTATATACCCTTCCTACGAGCAGTACTTC	CASSPTTSIYPSYEQYF
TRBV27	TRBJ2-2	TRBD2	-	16	TGTGCCAGCAGTTTATGGGGAGCGGGGATCACCGGGGAGCTGTTTTTT	CASSLWGAGITGELFF
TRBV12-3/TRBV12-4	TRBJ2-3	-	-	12	TGTGCCAGCAGTTTCTGGGGTGATATGCAGTATTTT	CASSFWGDMQYF
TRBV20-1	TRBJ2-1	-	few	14	TGCAGTGCTATAGCGATTAGCTCCTACAATGAGCAGTTCTTC	CSAIAISSYNEQFF
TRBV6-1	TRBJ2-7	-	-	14	TGTGCCAGCAGTGAAGGGGGTCAGGCCTACGAGCAGTACTTC	CASSEGGQAYEQYF
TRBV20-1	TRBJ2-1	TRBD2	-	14	TGCAGTGCTACGCCTGGACTAGCGGGAAGGGAGCAGTTCTTC	CSATPGLAGREQFF
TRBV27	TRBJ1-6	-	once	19	TGTGCCAGCAGTTTATGGGGCGGGTCAGGGTGGTCCTATAATTCACCCCTCCACTTT	CASSLWGGSGWSYNSPLHF
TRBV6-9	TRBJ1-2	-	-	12	TGTGCCAGCAAGTTGCTATACTATGGCTACACCTTC	CASKLLYYGYTF
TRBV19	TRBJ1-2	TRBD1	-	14	TGTGCCAGTGGGGTTACCGGGACAGCATATGGCTACACCTTC	CASGVTGTAYGYTF
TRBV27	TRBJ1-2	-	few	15	TGTGCCAGCAGTTCTCCGGGACACCGACTCCATGGCTACACCTTC	CASSSPGHRLHGYTF
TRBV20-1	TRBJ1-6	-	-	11	TGCAGTGCTGTACCGGGACAAATGTTCCACTTT	CSAVPGQMFHF
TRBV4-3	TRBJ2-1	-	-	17	TGCGCCAGCAGCCAAGTCCTTGGGGGAGTCGCTAGTAGTGAGCAGTTCTTC	CASSQVLGGVASSEQFF
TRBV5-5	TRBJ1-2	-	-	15	TGTGCCAGCACCCCAACCAGCTGGGGAGCCTATGGCTACACCTTC	CASTPTSWGAYGYTF
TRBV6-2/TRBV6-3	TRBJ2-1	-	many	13	TGTGCCAGCAGTCCCGGGCTTTACAATGAGCAGTTCTTC	CASSPGLYNEQFF
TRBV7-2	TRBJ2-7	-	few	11	TGTGCCAGCAGCGGCTACTACGAGCAGTACTTC	CASSGYYEQYF
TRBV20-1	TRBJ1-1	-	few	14	TGCAGTGCTAGTAGGGGGGGGGTGAACACTGAAGCTTTCTTT	CSASRGGVNTEAFF
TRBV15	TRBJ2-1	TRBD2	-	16	TGTGCCACCAGCAGAGAAAGCGGGAGGGGTTACAATGAGCAGTTCTTC	CATSRESGRGYNEQFF
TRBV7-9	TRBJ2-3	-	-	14	TGTGCCAGCAGCCATCGTGGGGGAACAGATACGCAGTATTTT	CASSHRGGTDTQYF
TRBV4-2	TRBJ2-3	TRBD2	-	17	TGTGCCAGCAGCCAAGATAGGCTAGCGGGAGATTCAGATACGCAGTATTTT	CASSQDRLAGDSDTQYF
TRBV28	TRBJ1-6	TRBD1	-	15	TGTGCCAGCAGTTTCGCGGACAGGGCAATCGAGTCCCTCCACTTT	CASSFADRAIESLHF
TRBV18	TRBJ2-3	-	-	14	TGTGCCAGCTCACCAGGCAGGATAACAGATACGCAGTATTTT	CASSPGRITDTQYF
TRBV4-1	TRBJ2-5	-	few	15	TGCGCCAGCAGCCAAGCGGGTCTAGCGCCAGAGACCCAGTACTTC	CASSQAGLAPETQYF
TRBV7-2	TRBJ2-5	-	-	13	TGTGCCAGCAGCTTAGACGGCGGGCAGGCCCAGTACTTC	CASSLDGGQAQYF
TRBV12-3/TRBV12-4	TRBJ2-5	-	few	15	TGTGCCAGCAGTTTAGAGTCAGGGGTAGGAGAGACCCAGTACTTC	CASSLESGVGETQYF